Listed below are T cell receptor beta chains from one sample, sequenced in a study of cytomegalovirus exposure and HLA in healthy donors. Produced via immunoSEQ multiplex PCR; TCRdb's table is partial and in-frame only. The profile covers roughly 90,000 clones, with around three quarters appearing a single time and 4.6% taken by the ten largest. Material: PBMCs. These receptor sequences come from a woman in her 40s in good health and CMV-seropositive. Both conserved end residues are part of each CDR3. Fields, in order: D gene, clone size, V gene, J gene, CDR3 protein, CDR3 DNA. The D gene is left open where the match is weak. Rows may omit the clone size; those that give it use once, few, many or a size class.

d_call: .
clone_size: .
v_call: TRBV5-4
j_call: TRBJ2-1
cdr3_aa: CASSLEQGGRNEQFF
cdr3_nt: TGTGCCAGCAGCTTGGAACAGGGTGGTCGCAATGAGCAGTTCTTC

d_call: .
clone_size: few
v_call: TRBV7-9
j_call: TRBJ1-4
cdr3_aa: CASSLKAALTGEKLFF
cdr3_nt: TGTGCCAGCAGCTTAAAGGCGGCCCTGACTGGGGAAAAACTGTTTTTT

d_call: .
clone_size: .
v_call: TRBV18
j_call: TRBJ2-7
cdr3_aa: CASSAGDEQYF
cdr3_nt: TGTGCCAGCTCCGCAGGGGACGAGCAGTACTTC

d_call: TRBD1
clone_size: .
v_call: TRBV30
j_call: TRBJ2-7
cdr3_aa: CAWSGTGSYEQYF
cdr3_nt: TGTGCCTGGTCCGGGACAGGGTCCTACGAGCAGTACTTC

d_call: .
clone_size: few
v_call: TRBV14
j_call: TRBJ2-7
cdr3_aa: CASSLRSTRNEQYF
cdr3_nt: TGTGCCAGCAGCCTAAGATCGACAAGGAACGAGCAGTACTTC

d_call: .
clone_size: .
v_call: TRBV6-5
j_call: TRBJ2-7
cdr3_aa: CASSYSSAGEYEQYF
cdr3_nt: TGTGCCAGCAGTTACTCTTCTGCCGGGGAGTACGAGCAGTACTTC

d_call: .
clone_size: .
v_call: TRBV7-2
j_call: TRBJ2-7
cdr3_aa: CASSLGQGSKEQYF
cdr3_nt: TGTGCCAGCAGCTTGGGCCAGGGGAGTAAAGAGCAGTACTTC

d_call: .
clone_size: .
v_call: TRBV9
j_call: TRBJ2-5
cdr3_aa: CASSVNPTVETQYF
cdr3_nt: TGTGCCAGCAGCGTGAACCCCACGGTCGAGACCCAGTACTTC

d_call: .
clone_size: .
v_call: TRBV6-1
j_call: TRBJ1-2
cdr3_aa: CASSEGTPYQGYTF
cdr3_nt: TGTGCCAGCAGTGAAGGGACACCGTACCAAGGCTACACCTTC

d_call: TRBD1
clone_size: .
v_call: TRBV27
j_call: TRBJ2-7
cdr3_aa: CASSLVTGAPEQYF
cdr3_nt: TGTGCCAGCAGTCTCGTGACAGGGGCCCCCGAGCAGTACTTC